This T cell receptor beta chain was sequenced for a study of T cell repertoires in cytomegalovirus infection. Study in general: Peptides in the study included HLA-C-restricted and HLA-B-restricted CMV epitopes. Evidence of both CMV infection and a matching HLA type came from public TCR beta signatures.

This clonotype was counted only a few times. Antigen specificity is unknown. One entry per CDR3 protein results from TCRdb running MiXCR on the reads. The sample consists of roughly 500,000 distinct CDR3 sequences, about 44% of them appearing once. Study-level findings and limits: Clonotype analysis showed dominance of the ex vivo response by HLA-C-restricted CMV-specific TCR beta clonotypes.

Germline trimming cut 1 base from V and 7 bases from J; bases unmatched to any gene: 10. There are 16 residues in the CDR3. Germline V lookup: CDR1 SGHTA, CDR2 FQGNSA. The chain employs TRBV7-2 and TRBJ1-5, with 7 nucleotides matching TRBD1. The source is a human donor in good health (CMV status not recorded). Some clones in this sample may be carry-over from other donors' samples. The sequences come from cultured PBMCs, collected from culture after CMV antigen stimulation. The CDR3 nucleotides read TGTGCCAGCAGCTTAGTGGCCGGGACAGAAGCCCAGCCCCAGCATTTT. Amino acid sequence: CASSLVAGTEAQPQHF.